A selection of T cell receptor beta chains follows, all from one sample in a study of cytomegalovirus exposure and HLA in healthy donors. Produced via immunoSEQ multiplex PCR; TCRdb's table is partial and in-frame only. Altogether some 120,000 clones are present, approximately 8.6% being singletons, with the ten largest covering about 6.6%. Specimen: PBMCs. These receptors were collected from a woman between 35 and 50 years old in good health and CMV-seropositive. CDR3s include the opening cysteine and the closing phenylalanine or tryptophan. The D gene is left open where the match is weak. The size entry is marked missing in some rows and otherwise reads once, few, many or a size class.

TRBD1,TRBV6-1,TRBJ2-5,.,CASSEGSQGIETQYF,TGTGCCAGCAGTGAAGGTTCACAGGGGATAGAGACCCAGTACTTC
.,TRBV5-1,TRBJ1-4,few,CASSLVGASNEKLFF,TGCGCCAGCAGCTTGGTGGGGGCTTCTAATGAAAAACTGTTTTTT
.,TRBV7-4,TRBJ1-1,.,CARPRQFRIFAMNTEAFF,TGTGCCAGACCCCGACAGTTCAGGATATTCGCGATGAACACTGAAGCTTTCTTT
.,TRBV30,TRBJ2-7,few,CAWSVRDSSLSYEQYF,TGTGCCTGGAGTGTACGCGATAGCTCACTCTCCTACGAGCAGTACTTC
TRBD1,TRBV9,TRBJ1-1,.,CASSRQGGTEAFF,TGTGCCAGCAGTCGACAGGGGGGCACTGAAGCTTTCTTT
TRBD1,TRBV6-5,TRBJ1-5,few,CASRSNRDRAQPQHF,TGTGCCAGCAGGTCAAACCGGGACAGGGCCCAGCCCCAGCATTTT
.,TRBV5-1,TRBJ2-3,once,CASSLAGTGRTDTQYF,TGCGCCAGCAGCTTGGCCGGCACAGGGCGTACAGATACGCAGTATTTT
TRBD2,TRBV5-1,TRBJ2-1,few,CASSVLADYNEQFF,TGCGCCAGCAGCGTGCTAGCGGATTACAATGAGCAGTTCTTC
TRBD2,TRBV5-6,TRBJ2-7,.,CASSPGRFPFSYEQYF,TGTGCCAGCAGCCCCGGGAGGTTCCCGTTCTCCTACGAGCAGTACTTC
.,TRBV7-2,TRBJ2-1,.,CASSLVRGTYNEQFF,TGTGCCAGCAGCTTAGTACGGGGGACTTACAATGAGCAGTTCTTC
.,TRBV30,TRBJ2-7,.,CAWSNSYEQYF,TGTGCCTGGAGTAATTCGTACGAGCAGTACTTC
.,TRBV7-2,TRBJ1-2,few,CASSLPETFGYTF,TGTGCCAGCAGCTTACCGGAGACCTTTGGCTACACCTTC
TRBD1,TRBV18,TRBJ1-1,.,CASSLGTGGSEAFF,TGTGCCAGCTCACTCGGGACAGGGGGATCTGAAGCTTTCTTT
TRBD2,TRBV4-2,TRBJ2-3,.,CASSQEMGLSNTDTQYF,TGTGCCAGCAGCCAAGAAATGGGACTATCCAACACAGATACGCAGTATTTT
.,TRBV9,TRBJ1-1,few,CASSVVGQVNTEAFF,TGTGCCAGCAGCGTAGTCGGACAAGTGAACACTGAAGCTTTCTTT
TRBD1,TRBV27,TRBJ1-2,.,CASSSREGASYGYTF,TGTGCCAGCAGTTCCCGGGAGGGGGCGAGCTATGGCTACACCTTC
.,TRBV27,TRBJ1-4,few,CASSFRHSSANEKLFF,TGTGCCAGCAGTTTTCGACATTCCTCCGCTAATGAAAAACTGTTTTTT
.,TRBV19,TRBJ1-1,few,CASSTYSGTPNTEAFF,TGTGCCAGTAGTACTTACTCCGGGACACCTAACACTGAAGCTTTCTTT
TRBD1,TRBV19,TRBJ1-2,.,CASSVQGAPPNYGYTF,TGTGCCAGTAGTGTACAGGGGGCCCCACCTAACTATGGCTACACCTTC
TRBD1,TRBV19,TRBJ1-5,few,CASRETGVDQPQHF,TGTGCCAGCCGAGAGACAGGGGTCGATCAGCCCCAGCATTTT
TRBD1,TRBV6-5,TRBJ1-2,.,CATVGRQGHYGYTF,TGTGCCACCGTGGGGCGACAGGGGCACTATGGCTACACCTTC
.,TRBV5-5,TRBJ2-6,few,CASSLYSSGANVLTF,TGTGCCAGCAGCTTGTATAGCTCTGGGGCCAACGTCCTGACTTTC
TRBD1,TRBV11-2,TRBJ1-2,few,CASSLDRGGDYGYTF,TGTGCCAGCAGCCTCGACAGGGGAGGGGACTATGGCTACACCTTC
TRBD2,TRBV10-1,TRBJ2-3,.,CASSESGGETDTQYF,TGCGCCAGCAGTGAATCTGGGGGGGAGACAGATACGCAGTATTTT
TRBD1,TRBV7-9,TRBJ1-2,.,CASSLGQGVYTF,TGTGCCAGCAGCCTCGGACAGGGTGTCTACACCTTC
TRBD1,TRBV7-9,TRBJ2-3,.,CASSLGQGTPSTDTQYF,TGTGCCAGCAGCTTAGGACAGGGGACTCCTAGCACAGATACGCAGTATTTT
.,TRBV30,TRBJ1-1,.,CAWSVLKEAFF,TGTGCCTGGAGTGTACTGAAGGAAGCTTTCTTT
.,TRBV18,TRBJ2-7,.,CASSPGQGGHEQYF,TGTGCCAGCTCACCCGGACAGGGAGGGCACGAGCAGTACTTC
.,TRBV5-1,TRBJ1-1,.,CASSFLQGGDTEAFF,TGCGCCAGCAGCTTCCTCCAGGGAGGAGATACTGAAGCTTTCTTT
TRBD1,TRBV19,TRBJ2-7,.,CASSPRTGENYEQYF,TGTGCCAGTAGTCCGCGGACAGGCGAGAACTACGAGCAGTACTTC
.,TRBV5-1,TRBJ2-5,few,CASSSAWTGKETQYF,TGCGCCAGCAGCTCCGCGTGGACGGGGAAAGAGACCCAGTACTTC
.,TRBV6-6,TRBJ1-4,few,CASSRTIPGGEKLFF,TGTGCCAGCAGTCGTACCATCCCCGGAGGTGAAAAACTGTTTTTT
.,TRBV7-9,TRBJ1-3,.,CAQSDSDSGNTIYF,TGTGCCCAGTCCGACTCGGACTCTGGAAACACCATATATTTT
.,TRBV19,TRBJ1-2,few,CASSIGRQQGYTF,TGTGCCAGTAGTATCGGGAGACAGCAGGGCTACACCTTC
TRBD2,TRBV6-6,TRBJ2-1,few,CASNDPGLAGDNEQFF,TGTGCCAGCAATGACCCGGGACTAGCGGGGGACAATGAGCAGTTCTTC
TRBD1,TRBV19,TRBJ2-7,.,CASSGYRGANEQYF,TGTGCCAGTAGTGGTTACAGGGGGGCCAACGAGCAGTACTTC
.,TRBV11-2,TRBJ2-1,.,CASSPRLVGEQFF,TGTGCCAGCAGCCCCCGACTAGTCGGTGAGCAGTTCTTC
.,TRBV7-6,TRBJ2-7,many,CASKNQGGEQYF,TGTGCCAGCAAGAACCAGGGGGGCGAGCAGTACTTC
.,TRBV2,TRBJ2-7,.,CASSEGGTRSPYEQYF,TGTGCCAGCAGTGAAGGGGGGACTCGCAGTCCCTACGAGCAGTACTTC
.,TRBV11-2,TRBJ2-1,.,CASSPQLDRSSYNEQFF,TGTGCCAGCAGCCCACAACTAGACAGGAGCTCCTACAATGAGCAGTTCTTC
.,TRBV29-1,TRBJ2-3,.,CSVEEWTRLKGPPPSTDTQYF,TGCAGCGTTGAAGAATGGACTCGACTCAAGGGCCCTCCCCCTAGCACAGATACGCAGTATTTT
.,TRBV6-5,TRBJ1-1,.,CASSLNRVGEAFF,TGTGCCAGCAGCCTAAACAGGGTTGGTGAAGCTTTCTTT
.,TRBV6-1,TRBJ2-3,few,CASSEGGGGGTDTQYF,TGTGCCAGCAGTGAAGGTGGAGGGGGGGGAACAGATACGCAGTATTTT
TRBD1,TRBV7-8,TRBJ1-4,few,CASSPHRGNEKLFF,TGTGCCAGCAGCCCACACAGGGGGAATGAAAAACTGTTTTTT
TRBD2,TRBV6-4,TRBJ2-1,.,CASSDTSGGANEQFF,TGTGCCAGCAGTGACACTAGCGGGGGGGCCAATGAGCAGTTCTTC
.,TRBV2,TRBJ1-5,few,CASSPSTVSNQPQHF,TGTGCCAGCAGTCCATCGACAGTTAGCAATCAGCCCCAGCATTTT
.,TRBV9,TRBJ2-6,few,CASSVRGTGANVLTF,TGTGCCAGCAGCGTAAGGGGGACTGGGGCCAACGTCCTGACTTTC
TRBD2,TRBV30,TRBJ2-7,.,CAWSRGGGAHEQYF,TGTGCCTGGAGTAGGGGCGGGGGGGCTCACGAGCAGTACTTC
TRBD1,TRBV7-8,TRBJ1-1,few,CASSLGMTGRTEAFF,TGTGCCAGCAGCTTAGGGATGACAGGGCGCACTGAAGCTTTCTTT
.,TRBV14,TRBJ1-1,few,CASSYTVNTEAFF,TGTGCCAGCAGTTATACAGTGAACACTGAAGCTTTCTTT
.,TRBV27,TRBJ2-7,few,CASSLRGTEYEQYF,TGTGCCAGCAGTTTGCGCGGGACAGAGTACGAGCAGTACTTC
.,TRBV5-1,TRBJ2-3,.,CASSRIGGGLTDTQYF,TGCGCCAGCAGCCGTATTGGCGGGGGCCTCACAGATACGCAGTATTTT
.,TRBV9,TRBJ1-3,.,CASRDRSSGNTIYF,TGTGCCAGCAGAGACAGGAGCTCTGGAAACACCATATATTTT
TRBD1,TRBV2,TRBJ2-2,.,CASSEKGAIDGGELFF,TGTGCCAGCAGTGAGAAGGGGGCAATAGACGGCGGGGAGCTGTTTTTT
TRBD1,TRBV15,TRBJ2-1,few,CATSRASGTGADEQFF,TGTGCCACCAGCAGGGCGTCCGGGACAGGGGCAGATGAGCAGTTCTTC